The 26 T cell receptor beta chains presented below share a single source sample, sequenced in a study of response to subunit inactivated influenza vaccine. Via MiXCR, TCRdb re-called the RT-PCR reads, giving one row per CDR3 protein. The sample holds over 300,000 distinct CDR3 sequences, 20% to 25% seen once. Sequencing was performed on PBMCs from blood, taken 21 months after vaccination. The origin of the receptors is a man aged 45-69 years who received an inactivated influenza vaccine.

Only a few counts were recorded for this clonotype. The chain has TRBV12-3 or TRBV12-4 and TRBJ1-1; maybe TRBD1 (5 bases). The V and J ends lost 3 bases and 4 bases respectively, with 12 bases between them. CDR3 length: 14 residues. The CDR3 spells CASSLRWGGTEAFF. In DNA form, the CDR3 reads TGTGCCAGCAGTTTGAGGTGGGGGGGCACTGAAGCTTTCTTT.

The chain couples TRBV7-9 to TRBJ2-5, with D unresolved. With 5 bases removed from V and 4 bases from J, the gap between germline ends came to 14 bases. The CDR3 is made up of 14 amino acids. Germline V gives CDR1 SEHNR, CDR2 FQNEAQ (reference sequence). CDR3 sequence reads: CASSHSIGLETQYF. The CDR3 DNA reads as TGTGCCAGCAGCCATTCGATAGGTTTAGAGACCCAGTACTTC.

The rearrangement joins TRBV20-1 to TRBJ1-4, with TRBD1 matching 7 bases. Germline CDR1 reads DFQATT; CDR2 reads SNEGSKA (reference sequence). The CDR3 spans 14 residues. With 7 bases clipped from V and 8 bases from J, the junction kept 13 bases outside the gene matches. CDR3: CSVRLQGFQEKLFF. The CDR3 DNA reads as TGCAGTGTCAGACTACAGGGGTTTCAGGAAAAACTGTTTTTT.

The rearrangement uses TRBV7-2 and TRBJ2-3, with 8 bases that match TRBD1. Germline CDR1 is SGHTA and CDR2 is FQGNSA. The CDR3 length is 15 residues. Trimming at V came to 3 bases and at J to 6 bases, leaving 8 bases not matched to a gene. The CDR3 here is CASSFRQGKADTQYF. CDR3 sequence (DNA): TGTGCCAGCAGCTTCCGACAGGGGAAGGCGGATACGCAGTATTTT.

CDR3 residues: CSVEGSSGRLDTQYF. DNA of the CDR3: TGCAGCGTTGAAGGTTCTAGCGGGAGGTTGGATACGCAGTATTTT. The genes are TRBV29-1 and TRBJ2-3; TRBD2 matches at 11 bases. V shed 1 base and J 6 bases; nucleotides not matched to a gene: 6. Germline V gives CDR1 SQVTM, CDR2 ANQGSEA. The CDR3 loop spans 15 amino acids.

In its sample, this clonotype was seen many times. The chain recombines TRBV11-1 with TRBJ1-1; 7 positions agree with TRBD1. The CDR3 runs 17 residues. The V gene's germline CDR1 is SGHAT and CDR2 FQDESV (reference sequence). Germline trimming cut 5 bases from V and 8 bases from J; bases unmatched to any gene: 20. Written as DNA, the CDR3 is TGTGCCAGCAGCCAGGAGACAGGGTGGTCCTTGTTGGAAGAAGCTTTCTTT. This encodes CASSQETGWSLLEEAFF.

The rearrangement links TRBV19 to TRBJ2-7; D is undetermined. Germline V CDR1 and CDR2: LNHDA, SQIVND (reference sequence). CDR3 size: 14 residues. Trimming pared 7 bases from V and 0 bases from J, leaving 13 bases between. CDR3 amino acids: CASTPDLNSYEQYF. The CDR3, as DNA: TGTGCCAGTACCCCTGACTTAAACTCCTACGAGCAGTACTTC.

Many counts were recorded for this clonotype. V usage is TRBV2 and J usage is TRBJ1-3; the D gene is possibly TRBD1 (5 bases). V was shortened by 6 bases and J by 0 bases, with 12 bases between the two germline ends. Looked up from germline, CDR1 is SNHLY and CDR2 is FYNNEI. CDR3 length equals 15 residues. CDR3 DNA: TGTGCCAGCAGCGGGGCTCGGAGCTCTGGAAACACCATATATTTT. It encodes CASSGARSSGNTIYF.

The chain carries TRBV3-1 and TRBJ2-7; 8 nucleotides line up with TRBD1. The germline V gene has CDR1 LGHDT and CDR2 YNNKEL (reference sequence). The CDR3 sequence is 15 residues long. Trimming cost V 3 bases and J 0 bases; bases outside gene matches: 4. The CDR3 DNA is TGTGCCAGCAGCCAGGGGACAGGTGACTCCTACGAGCAGTACTTC. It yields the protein CASSQGTGDSYEQYF.

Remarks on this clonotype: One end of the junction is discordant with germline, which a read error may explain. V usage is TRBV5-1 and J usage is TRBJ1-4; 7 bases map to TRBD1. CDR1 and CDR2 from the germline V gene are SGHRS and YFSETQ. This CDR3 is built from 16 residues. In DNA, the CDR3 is TGCCCCAGCAGCCACGGTAATCAGGGGGTCGGTGAAAAACTGTTTTTT. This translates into CPSSHGNQGVGEKLFF.

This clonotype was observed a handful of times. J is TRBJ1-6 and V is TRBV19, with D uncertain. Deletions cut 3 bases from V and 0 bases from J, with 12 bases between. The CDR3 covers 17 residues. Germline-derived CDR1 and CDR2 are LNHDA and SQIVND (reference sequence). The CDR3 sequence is CASSMGVGVSYNSPLHF. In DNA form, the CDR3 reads TGTGCCAGTAGTATGGGAGTCGGGGTCTCCTATAATTCACCCCTCCACTTT.

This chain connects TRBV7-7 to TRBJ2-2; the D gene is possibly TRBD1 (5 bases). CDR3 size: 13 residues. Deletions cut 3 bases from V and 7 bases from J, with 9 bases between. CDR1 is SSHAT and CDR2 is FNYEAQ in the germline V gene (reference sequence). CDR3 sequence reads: CASSFSGNGELFF. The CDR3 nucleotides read TGTGCCAGCAGCTTCTCAGGGAACGGGGAGCTGTTTTTT. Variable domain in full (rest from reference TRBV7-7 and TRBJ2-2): GAGVSQSPRYKVTKRGQDVTLRCDPISSHATLYWYQQALGQGPEFLTYFNYEAQPDKSGLPSDRFSAERPEGSISTLTIQRTEQRDSAMYRCASSFSGNGELFFGEGSRLTVL.

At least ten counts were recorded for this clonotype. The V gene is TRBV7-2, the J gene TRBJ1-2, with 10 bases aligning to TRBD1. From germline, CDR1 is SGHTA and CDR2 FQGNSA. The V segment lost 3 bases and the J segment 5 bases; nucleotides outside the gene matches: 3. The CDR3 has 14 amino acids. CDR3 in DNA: TGTGCCAGCAGCTTTCCGGGACAGGGGTATGGCTACACCTTC. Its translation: CASSFPGQGYGYTF.

In DNA form, the CDR3 reads TGTGCCTGGAGTGCGGGTAGGACCCAGTACTTC. The encoded protein is CAWSAGRTQYF. This chain joins TRBV30 and TRBJ2-5, with D uncertain. CDR1 is GTSNPN, CDR2 SVGIG, per germline (reference sequence). The V end lost 1 base, the J end lost 7 bases, and 7 bases lay between the germline ends. CDR3 length: 11 residues.

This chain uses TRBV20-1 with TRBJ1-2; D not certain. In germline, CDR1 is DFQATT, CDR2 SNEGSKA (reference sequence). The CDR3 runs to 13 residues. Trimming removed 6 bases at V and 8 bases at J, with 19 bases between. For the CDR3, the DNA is TGCAGTGCCACCCTTCCATCGATTGAGGGCTACACCTTC. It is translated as CSATLPSIEGYTF.

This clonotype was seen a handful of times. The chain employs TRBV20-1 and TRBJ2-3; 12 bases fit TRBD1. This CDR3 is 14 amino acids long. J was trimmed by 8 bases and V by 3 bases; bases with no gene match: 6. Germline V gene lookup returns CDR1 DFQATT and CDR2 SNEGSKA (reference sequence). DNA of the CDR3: TGCAGTGCTAGTGGGGACAGGGGGCTTGGTACGCAGTATTTT. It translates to CSASGDRGLGTQYF.

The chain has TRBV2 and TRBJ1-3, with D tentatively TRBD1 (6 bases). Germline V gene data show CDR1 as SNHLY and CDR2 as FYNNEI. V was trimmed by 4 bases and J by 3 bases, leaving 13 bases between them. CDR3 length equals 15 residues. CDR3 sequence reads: CASSVSGASGNTIYF. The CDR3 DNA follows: TGTGCCAGCAGTGTTTCGGGGGCAAGTGGAAACACCATATATTTT.

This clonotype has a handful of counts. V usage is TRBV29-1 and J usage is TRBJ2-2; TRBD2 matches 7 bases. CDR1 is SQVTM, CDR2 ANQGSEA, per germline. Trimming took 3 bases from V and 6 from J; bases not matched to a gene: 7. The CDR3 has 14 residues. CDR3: CSVEFPGRAGELFF. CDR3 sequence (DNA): TGCAGCGTTGAGTTCCCAGGGAGGGCCGGGGAGCTGTTTTTT.

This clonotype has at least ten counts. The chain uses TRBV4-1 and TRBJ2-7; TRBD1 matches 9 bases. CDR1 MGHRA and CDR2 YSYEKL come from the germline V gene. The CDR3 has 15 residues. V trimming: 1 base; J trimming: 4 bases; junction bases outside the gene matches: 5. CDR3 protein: CASSQVHRGQYEQYF. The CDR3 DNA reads TGCGCCAGCAGCCAAGTACACAGGGGGCAATACGAGCAGTACTTC.

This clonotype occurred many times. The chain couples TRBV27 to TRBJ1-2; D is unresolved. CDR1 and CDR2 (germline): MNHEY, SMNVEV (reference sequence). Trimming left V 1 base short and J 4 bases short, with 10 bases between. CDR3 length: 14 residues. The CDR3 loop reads CASSLFGGAYGYTF. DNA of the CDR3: TGTGCCAGCAGTTTATTCGGCGGAGCCTATGGCTACACCTTC.

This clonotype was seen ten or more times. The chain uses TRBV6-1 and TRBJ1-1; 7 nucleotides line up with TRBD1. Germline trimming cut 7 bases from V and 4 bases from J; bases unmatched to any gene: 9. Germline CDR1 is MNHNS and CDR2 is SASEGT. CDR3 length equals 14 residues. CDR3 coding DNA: TGTGCCAGCATCCTACACCCAGGGGGCACTGAAGCTTTCTTT. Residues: CASILHPGGTEAFF.

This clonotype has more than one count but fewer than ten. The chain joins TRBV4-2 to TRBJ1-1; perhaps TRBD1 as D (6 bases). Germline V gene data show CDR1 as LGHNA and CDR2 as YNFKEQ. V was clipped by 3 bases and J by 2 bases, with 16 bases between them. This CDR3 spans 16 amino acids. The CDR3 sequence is CASSQDPGQKNTEAFF. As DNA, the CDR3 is TGTGCCAGCAGCCAGGACCCAGGACAGAAAAACACTGAAGCTTTCTTT.

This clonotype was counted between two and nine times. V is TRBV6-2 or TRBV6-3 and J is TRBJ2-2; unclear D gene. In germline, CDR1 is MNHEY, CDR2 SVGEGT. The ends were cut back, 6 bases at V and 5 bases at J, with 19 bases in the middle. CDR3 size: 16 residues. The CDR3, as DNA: TGTGCCAGCAGAACCGGGTCCATAACACAGACCGGGGAGCTGTTTTTT. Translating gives CASRTGSITQTGELFF.

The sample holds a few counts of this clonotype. The CDR3 spells CATSDLHTDTQYF. The CDR3 DNA sequence: TGTGCCACCAGTGATTTGCACACAGATACGCAGTATTTT. The V and J genes are TRBV24-1 and TRBJ2-3; D call uncertain. The CDR3 contains 13 residues. Trimming removed 0 bases at V and 2 bases at J, with 2 bases between. Germline CDR1 is KGHDR and CDR2 is SFDVKD.

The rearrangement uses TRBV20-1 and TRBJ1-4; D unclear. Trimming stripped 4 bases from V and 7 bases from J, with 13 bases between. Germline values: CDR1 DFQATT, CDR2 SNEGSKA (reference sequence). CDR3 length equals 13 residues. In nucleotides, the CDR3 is TGCAGTGCTAACGACCCACGGAGTGAAAAACTGTTTTTT. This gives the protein CSANDPRSEKLFF.

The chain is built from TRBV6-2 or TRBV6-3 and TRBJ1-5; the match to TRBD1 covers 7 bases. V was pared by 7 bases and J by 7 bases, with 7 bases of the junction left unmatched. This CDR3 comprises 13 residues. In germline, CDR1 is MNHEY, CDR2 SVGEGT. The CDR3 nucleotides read TGTGCCAGCATCGACAGGGCGGGGCAGCCCCAGCATTTT. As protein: CASIDRAGQPQHF.